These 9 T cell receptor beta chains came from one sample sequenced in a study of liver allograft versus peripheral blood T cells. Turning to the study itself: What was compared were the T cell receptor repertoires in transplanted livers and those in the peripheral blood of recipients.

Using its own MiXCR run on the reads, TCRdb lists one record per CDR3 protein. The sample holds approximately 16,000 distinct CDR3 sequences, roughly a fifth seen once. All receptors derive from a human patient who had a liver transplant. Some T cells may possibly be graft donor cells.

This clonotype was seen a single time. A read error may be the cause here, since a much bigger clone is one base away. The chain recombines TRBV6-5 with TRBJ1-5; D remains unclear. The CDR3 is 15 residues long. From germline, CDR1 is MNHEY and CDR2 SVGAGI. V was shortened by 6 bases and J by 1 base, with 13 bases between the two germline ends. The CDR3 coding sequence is TGTGCCAGCAGGCGGCGCAGTCTAAGCAATCAGCCCCAGCATTTT. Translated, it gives CASRRRSLSNQPQHF.

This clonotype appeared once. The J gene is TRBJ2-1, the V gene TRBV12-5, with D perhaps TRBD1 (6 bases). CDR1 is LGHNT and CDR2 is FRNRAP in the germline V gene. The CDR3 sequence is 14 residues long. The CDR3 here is CASSSSMGANEQFF. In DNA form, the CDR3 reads TGTGCCAGCAGTTCTAGCATGGGGGCAAATGAGCAGTTCTTC.

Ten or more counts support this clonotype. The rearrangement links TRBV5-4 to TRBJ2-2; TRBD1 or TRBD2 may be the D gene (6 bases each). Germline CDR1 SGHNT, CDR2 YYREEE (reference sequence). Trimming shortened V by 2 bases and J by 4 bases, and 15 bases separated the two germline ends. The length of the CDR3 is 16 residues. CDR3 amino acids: CASSFGGGVGTGELFF. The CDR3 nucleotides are TGTGCCAGCAGCTTCGGAGGGGGAGTGGGCACCGGGGAGCTGTTTTTT. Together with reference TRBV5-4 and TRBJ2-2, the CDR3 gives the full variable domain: ETGVTQSPTHLIKTRGQQVTLRCSSQSGHNTVSWYQQALGQGPQFIFQYYREEENGRGNFPPRFSGLQFPNYSSELNVNALELDDSALYLCASSFGGGVGTGELFFGEGSRLTVL.

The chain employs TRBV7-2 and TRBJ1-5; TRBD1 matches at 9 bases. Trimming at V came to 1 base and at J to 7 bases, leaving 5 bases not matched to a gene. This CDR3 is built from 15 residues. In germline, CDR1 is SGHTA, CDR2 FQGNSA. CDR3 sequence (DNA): TGTGCCAGCAGCTTAGACAGGGGGCGAGAACAGCCCCAGCATTTT. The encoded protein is CASSLDRGREQPQHF.

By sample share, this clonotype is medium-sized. CDR3 sequence reads: CAISESGGEQPQHF. CDR3 nucleotides: TGTGCCATCAGTGAGTCGGGCGGGGAACAGCCCCAGCATTTT. The V gene is TRBV10-3, the J gene TRBJ1-5; D uncertain. The CDR3 extends over 14 amino acids. V shed 0 bases and J shed 7 bases, with 10 bases lying between them. In germline, CDR1 is ENHRY, CDR2 SYGVKD.

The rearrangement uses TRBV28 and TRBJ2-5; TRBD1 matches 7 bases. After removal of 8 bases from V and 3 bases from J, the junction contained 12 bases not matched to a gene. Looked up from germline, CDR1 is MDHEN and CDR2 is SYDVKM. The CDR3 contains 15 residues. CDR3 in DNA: TGTGCCAGCGGATCCGGGACAGTCGTAAAAGAGACCCAGTACTTC. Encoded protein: CASGSGTVVKETQYF.

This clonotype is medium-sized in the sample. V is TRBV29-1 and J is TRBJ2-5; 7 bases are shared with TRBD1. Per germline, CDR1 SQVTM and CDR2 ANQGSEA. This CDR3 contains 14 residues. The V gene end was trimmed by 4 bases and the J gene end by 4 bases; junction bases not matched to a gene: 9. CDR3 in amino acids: CSVGRQGWRETQYF. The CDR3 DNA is TGCAGCGTTGGCCGACAGGGCTGGCGAGAGACCCAGTACTTC.

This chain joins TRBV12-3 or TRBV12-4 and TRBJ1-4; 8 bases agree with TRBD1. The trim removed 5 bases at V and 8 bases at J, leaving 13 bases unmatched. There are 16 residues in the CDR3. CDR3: CASSPEAGGTGEKLFF. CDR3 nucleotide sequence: TGTGCCAGCAGTCCGGAAGCAGGGGGCACGGGGGAAAAACTGTTTTTT.

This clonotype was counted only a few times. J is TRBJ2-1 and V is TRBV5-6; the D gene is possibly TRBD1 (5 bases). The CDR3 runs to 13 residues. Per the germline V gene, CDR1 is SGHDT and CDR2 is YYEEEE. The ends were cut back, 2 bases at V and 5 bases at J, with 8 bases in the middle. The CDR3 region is CASSLGANNEQFF. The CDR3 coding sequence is TGTGCCAGCAGCTTAGGGGCAAACAATGAGCAGTTCTTC. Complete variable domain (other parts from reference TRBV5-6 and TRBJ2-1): DAGVTQSPTHLIKTRGQQVTLRCSPKSGHDTVSWYQQALGQGPQFIFQYYEEEERQRGNFPDRFSGHQFPNYSSELNVNALLLGDSALYLCASSLGANNEQFFGPGTRLTVL.